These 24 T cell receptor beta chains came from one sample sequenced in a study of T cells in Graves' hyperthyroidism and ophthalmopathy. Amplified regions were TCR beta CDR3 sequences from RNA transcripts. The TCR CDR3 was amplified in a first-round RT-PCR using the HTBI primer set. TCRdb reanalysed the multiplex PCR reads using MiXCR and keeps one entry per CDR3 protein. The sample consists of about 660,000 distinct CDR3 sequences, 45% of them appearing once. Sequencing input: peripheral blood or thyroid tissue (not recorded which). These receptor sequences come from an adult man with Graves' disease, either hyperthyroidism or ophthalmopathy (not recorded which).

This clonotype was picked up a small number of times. CDR3 residues: CASSSSSQETQYF. In nucleotides, the CDR3 is TGTGCCAGCAGTTCGAGTAGCCAAGAGACCCAGTACTTC. The chain joins TRBV12-3 or TRBV12-4 to TRBJ2-5; D is undetermined. The CDR3 is made up of 13 amino acids. Trimming stripped 4 bases from V and 1 base from J, with 7 bases between.

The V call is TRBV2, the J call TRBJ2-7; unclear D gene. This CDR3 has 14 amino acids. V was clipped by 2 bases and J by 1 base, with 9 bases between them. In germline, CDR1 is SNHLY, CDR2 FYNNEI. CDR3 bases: TGTGCCAGCAGTGAACAGGCGAGTTCCTACGAGCAGTACTTC. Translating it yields CASSEQASSYEQYF.

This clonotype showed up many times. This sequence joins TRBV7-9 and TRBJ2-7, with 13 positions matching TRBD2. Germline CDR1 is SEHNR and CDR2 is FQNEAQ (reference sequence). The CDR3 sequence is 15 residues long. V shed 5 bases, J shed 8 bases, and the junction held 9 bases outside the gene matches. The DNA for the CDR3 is TGTGCCAGCAGCAGGTGGACTAGCGGGAGCCCCAAGCAGTACTTC. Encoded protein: CASSRWTSGSPKQYF.

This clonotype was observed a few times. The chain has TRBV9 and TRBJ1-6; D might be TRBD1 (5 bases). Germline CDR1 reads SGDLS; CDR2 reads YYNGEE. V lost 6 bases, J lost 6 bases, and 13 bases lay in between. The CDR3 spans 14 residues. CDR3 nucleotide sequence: TGTGCCAGCACCCCCATAGGGGTTAATTCACCCCTCCACTTT. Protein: CASTPIGVNSPLHF.

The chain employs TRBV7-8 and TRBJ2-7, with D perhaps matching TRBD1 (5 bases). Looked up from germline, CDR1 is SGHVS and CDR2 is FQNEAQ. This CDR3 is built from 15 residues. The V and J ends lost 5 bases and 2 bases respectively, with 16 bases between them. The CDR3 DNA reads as TGTGCCAGCAGCCCCAGCCAGGGAACGACCTACGAGCAGTACTTC. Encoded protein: CASSPSQGTTYEQYF.

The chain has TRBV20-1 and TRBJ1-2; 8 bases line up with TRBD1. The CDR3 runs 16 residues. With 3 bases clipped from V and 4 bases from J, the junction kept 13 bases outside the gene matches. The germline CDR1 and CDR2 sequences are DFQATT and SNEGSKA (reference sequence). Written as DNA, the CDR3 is TGCAGTGCTAGTAACCAGGGGGCCCGTCTGGGCTATGGCTACACCTTC. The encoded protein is CSASNQGARLGYGYTF.

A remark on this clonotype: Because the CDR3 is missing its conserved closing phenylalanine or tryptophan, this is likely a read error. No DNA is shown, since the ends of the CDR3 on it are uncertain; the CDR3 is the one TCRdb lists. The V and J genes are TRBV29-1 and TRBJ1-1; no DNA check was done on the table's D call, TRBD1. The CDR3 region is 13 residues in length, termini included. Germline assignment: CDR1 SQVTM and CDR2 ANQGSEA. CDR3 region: CSVVRTGTGKVRY.

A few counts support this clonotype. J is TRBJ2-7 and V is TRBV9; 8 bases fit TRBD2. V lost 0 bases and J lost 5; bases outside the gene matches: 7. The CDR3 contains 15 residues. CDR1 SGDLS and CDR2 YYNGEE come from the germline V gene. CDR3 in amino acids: CASSVDGRAVDEQYF. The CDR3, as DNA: TGTGCCAGCAGCGTAGACGGGAGGGCCGTCGACGAGCAGTACTTC.

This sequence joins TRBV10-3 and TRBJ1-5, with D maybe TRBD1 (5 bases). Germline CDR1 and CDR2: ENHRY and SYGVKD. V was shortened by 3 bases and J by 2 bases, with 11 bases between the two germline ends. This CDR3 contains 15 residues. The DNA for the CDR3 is TGTGCCATCAGTGACCACGACAGCCGCAATCAGCCCCAGCATTTT. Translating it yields CAISDHDSRNQPQHF.

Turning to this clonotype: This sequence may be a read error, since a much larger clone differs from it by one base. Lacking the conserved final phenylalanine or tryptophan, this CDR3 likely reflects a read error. The CDR3 reads CSASDLGRMSETQYL. CDR3 nucleotide sequence: TGCAGTGCTAGCGATCTAGGGCGAATGTCAGAGACCCAGTACCTC. This chain joins TRBV20-1 and TRBJ2-5; no clear D gene. The length of the CDR3 is 15 residues. Looked up from germline, CDR1 is DFQATT and CDR2 is SNEGSKA (reference sequence). V was shortened by 3 bases and J by 4 bases, with 18 bases between the two germline ends.

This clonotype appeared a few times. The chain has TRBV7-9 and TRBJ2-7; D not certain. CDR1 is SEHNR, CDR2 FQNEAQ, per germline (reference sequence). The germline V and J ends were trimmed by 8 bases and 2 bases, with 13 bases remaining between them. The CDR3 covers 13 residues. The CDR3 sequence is CASGSLTPYEQYF. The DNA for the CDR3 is TGTGCCAGCGGCTCCCTAACCCCCTACGAGCAGTACTTC.

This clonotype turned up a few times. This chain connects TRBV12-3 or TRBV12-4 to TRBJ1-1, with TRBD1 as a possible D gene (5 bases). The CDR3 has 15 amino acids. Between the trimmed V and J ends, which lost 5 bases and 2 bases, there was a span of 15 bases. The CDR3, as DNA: TGTGCCAGCAGTGAAGTATGGGGCGCCAACACTGAAGCTTTCTTT. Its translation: CASSEVWGANTEAFF.

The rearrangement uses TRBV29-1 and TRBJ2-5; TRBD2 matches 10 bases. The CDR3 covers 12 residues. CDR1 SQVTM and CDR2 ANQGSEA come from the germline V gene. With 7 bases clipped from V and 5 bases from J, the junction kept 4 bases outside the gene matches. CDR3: CSGSGRTETQYF. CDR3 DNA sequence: TGCAGCGGTAGCGGGAGGACGGAGACCCAGTACTTC. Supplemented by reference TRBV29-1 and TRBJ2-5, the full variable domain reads SAVISQKPSRDICQRGTSLTIQCQVDSQVTMMFWYRQQPGQSLTLIATANQGSEATYESGFVIDKFPISRPNLTFSTLTVSNMSPEDSSIYLCSGSGRTETQYFGPGTRLLVL.

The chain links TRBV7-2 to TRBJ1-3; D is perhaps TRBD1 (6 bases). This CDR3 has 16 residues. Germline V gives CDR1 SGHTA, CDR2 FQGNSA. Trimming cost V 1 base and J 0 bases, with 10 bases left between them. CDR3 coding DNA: TGTGCCAGCAGCTTAGTGGGGGGCCTCTCTGGAAACACCATATATTTT. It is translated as CASSLVGGLSGNTIYF.

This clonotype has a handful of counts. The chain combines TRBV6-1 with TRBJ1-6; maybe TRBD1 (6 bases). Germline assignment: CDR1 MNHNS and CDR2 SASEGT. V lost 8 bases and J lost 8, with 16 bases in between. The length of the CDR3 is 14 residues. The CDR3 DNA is TGTGCCAGCTCCGGGGGGCCTATGGATTCACCCCTCCACTTT. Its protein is CASSGGPMDSPLHF.

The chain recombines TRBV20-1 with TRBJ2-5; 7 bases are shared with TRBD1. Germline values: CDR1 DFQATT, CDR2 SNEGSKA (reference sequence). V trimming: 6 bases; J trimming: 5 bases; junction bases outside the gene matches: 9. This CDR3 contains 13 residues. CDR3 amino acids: CSAHGTASETQYF. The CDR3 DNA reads TGCAGTGCCCACGGGACAGCCTCGGAGACCCAGTACTTC.

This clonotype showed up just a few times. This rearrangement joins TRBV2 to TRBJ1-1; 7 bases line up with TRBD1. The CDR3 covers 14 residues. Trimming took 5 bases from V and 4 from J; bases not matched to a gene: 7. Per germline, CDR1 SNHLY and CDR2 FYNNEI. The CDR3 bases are TGTGCCAGCAGTCAAGACAGGGTGGGCACTGAAGCTTTCTTT. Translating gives CASSQDRVGTEAFF.

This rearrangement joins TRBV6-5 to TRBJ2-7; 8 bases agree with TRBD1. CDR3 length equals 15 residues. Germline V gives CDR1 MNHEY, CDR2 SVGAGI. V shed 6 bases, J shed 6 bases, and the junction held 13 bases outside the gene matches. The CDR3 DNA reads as TGTGCCAGCAGCTCCACAGGGGGATGGCGGGGCGAGCAGTACTTC. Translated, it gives CASSSTGGWRGEQYF.

The CDR3 here is CSAVGLTKNSYEQYF. The CDR3 DNA sequence: TGCAGTGCTGTTGGCCTGACTAAGAATTCCTACGAGCAGTACTTC. The chain joins TRBV20-1 to TRBJ2-7, with D possibly matching TRBD2 (5 bases). CDR3 length: 15 residues. Germline-derived CDR1 and CDR2 are DFQATT and SNEGSKA (reference sequence). Trimming pared 5 bases from V and 1 base from J, leaving 18 bases between.

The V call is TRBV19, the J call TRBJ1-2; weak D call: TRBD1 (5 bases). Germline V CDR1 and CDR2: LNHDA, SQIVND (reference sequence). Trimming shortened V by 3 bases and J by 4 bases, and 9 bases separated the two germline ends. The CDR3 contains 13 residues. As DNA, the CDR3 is TGTGCCAGTAGTATCCAGGGAATCTATGGCTACACCTTC. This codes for CASSIQGIYGYTF.

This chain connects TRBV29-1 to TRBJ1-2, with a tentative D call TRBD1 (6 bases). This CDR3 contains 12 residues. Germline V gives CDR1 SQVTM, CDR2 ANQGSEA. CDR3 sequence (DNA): TGCAGTTTAAGGATGACTGGGGGCAGCTACACCTTC. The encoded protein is CSLRMTGGSYTF.

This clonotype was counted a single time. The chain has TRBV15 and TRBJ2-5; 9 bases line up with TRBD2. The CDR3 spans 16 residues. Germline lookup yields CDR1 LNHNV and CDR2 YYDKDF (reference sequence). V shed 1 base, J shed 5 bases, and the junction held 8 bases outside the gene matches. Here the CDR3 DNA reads TGTGCCACCAGCAGAGCCGTCGGGACTAGCTCGGAGACCCAGTACTTC. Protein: CATSRAVGTSSETQYF.

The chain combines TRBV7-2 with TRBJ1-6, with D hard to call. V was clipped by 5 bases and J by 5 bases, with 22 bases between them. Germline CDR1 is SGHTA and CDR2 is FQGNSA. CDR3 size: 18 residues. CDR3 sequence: CASSPLVAGGVNNSPLHF. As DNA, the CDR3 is TGTGCCAGCAGCCCCCTGGTGGCGGGAGGAGTCAATAATTCACCCCTCCACTTT.

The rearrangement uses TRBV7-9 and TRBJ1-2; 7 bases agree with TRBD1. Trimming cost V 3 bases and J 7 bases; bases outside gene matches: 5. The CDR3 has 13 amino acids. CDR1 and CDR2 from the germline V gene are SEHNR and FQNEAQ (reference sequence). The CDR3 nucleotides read TGTGCCAGCAGCTTTGAGGGGGCTCGTGGCTACACCTTC. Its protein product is CASSFEGARGYTF. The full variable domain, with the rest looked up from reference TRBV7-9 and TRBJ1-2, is DTGVSQNPRHKITKRGQNVTFRCDPISEHNRLYWYRQTLGQGPEFLTYFQNEAQLEKSRLLSDRFSAERPKGSFSTLEIQRTEQGDSAMYLCASSFEGARGYTFGSGTRLTVV.